A selection of T cell receptor beta chains follows, all from one sample in a study of patients and donors after allogeneic stem cell transplantation. One entry per CDR3 protein, called by TCRdb with MiXCR from the RT-PCR reads. The data show 20,000 or so distinct CDR3 sequences, around 31% seen once. The sequencing sample was made of blood, either unsorted or a sorted T cell fraction (not recorded which). These receptors were collected from a human donor who was either an allogeneic HSCT recipient or a stem cell or donor lymphocyte infusion donor (not recorded which). It is not recorded whose cells these are; they may come from a transplant donor. CDR3s include the opening cysteine and the closing phenylalanine or tryptophan. A D gene is named only where the DNA matches it firmly. The size entry is marked missing in some rows and otherwise reads once, few, many or a size class.

D gene	J gene	V gene	clone size	CDR3 protein	CDR3 DNA
-	TRBJ1-2	TRBV6-5	-	CASGRGAGYYGYTF	TGTGCCAGCGGGCGGGGCGCCGGCTATTATGGCTACACCTTC
TRBD1	TRBJ1-2	TRBV12-3/TRBV12-4	-	CASSLQGQGTGF	TGTGCCAGCAGTTTACAGGGACAGGGAACCGGCTTC
TRBD2	TRBJ2-2	TRBV20-1	-	CSASRLAGFAGELFF	TGCAGTGCTAGTAGACTAGCGGGGTTCGCCGGGGAGCTGTTTTTT
-	TRBJ1-1	TRBV5-1	many	CASSWTGMNTEAFF	TGCGCCAGCAGCTGGACGGGCATGAACACTGAAGCTTTCTTT
-	TRBJ2-1	TRBV5-5	many	CASSLTEGRAYNEQFF	TGTGCCAGCAGCCTCACAGAGGGTAGGGCCTACAATGAGCAGTTCTTC
TRBD1	TRBJ1-2	TRBV20-1	-	CSARPPGQLLGGYTF	TGCAGTGCTAGGCCTCCGGGACAGCTCCTAGGAGGCTACACCTTC
-	TRBJ1-2	TRBV7-9	once	CASSLDLADYGYTF	TGTGCCAGCAGCTTAGATCTGGCTGACTATGGCTACACCTTC
TRBD1	TRBJ1-2	TRBV11-2	-	CASSLDKGAAQNYGYTF	TGTGCCAGCAGCTTAGATAAGGGGGCAGCACAGAACTATGGCTACACCTTC
-	TRBJ1-4	TRBV20-1	-	CSAKGFSPTNEKLFF	TGCAGTGCTAAAGGCTTCAGCCCAACTAATGAAAAACTGTTTTTT
-	TRBJ1-2	TRBV5-1	-	CASSLGAGNGYTF	TGCGCCAGCAGCTTGGGAGCAGGGAACGGCTACACCTTC
TRBD2	TRBJ2-3	TRBV27	few	CASRALTWRGGTDTQYF	TGTGCCAGCAGAGCTCTAACTTGGCGGGGGGGCACAGATACGCAGTATTTT
TRBD1	TRBJ1-2	TRBV12-3/TRBV12-4	many	CASSLGPGTVDGYTF	TGTGCCAGCAGTTTAGGGCCCGGGACAGTTGATGGCTACACCTTC
-	TRBJ1-2	TRBV24-1	-	CATRSREADGYTF	TGTGCCACCAGATCCCGGGAGGCCGATGGCTACACCTTC
TRBD1	TRBJ1-1	TRBV5-1	few	CASSLQSTGASTEAFF	TGTGCCAGCAGCCTTCAGTCGACAGGGGCCAGCACTGAAGCTTTCTTT
-	TRBJ2-2	TRBV10-3	-	CAITPSDTGELFF	TGTGCCATCACCCCCTCCGACACCGGGGAGCTGTTTTTT
-	TRBJ2-2	TRBV7-2	-	CASSLEPRGELFF	TGTGCCAGCAGCTTAGAGCCGCGTGGGGAGCTGTTTTTT
-	TRBJ2-5	TRBV7-2	-	CASNLDSFKETQYF	TGTGCCAGCAATTTAGACAGCTTTAAAGAGACCCAGTACTTC
-	TRBJ1-2	TRBV12-3/TRBV12-4	few	CASSTGFYGYTF	TGTGCCAGCAGTACAGGGTTCTATGGCTACACCTTC
TRBD2	TRBJ2-1	TRBV7-3	-	CASSLQAGGPYEQFF	TGTGCCAGCAGCTTACAAGCGGGGGGGCCTTATGAGCAGTTCTTC
-	TRBJ2-5	TRBV15	-	CATSREGALQETQYF	TGTGCCACCAGCAGAGAAGGGGCCCTCCAAGAGACCCAGTACTTC
TRBD1	TRBJ1-6	TRBV6-5	few	CASSWDRDYNSPLHF	TGTGCCAGCAGTTGGGACAGGGACTATAATTCACCCCTCCACTTT
-	TRBJ2-7	TRBV4-3	-	CASSQAVHSYEQYF	TGCGCCAGCAGCCAAGCGGTCCACAGCTACGAGCAGTACTTC
-	TRBJ2-1	TRBV9	medium-sized	CASSVVDFSYNEQFF	TGTGCCAGCAGCGTAGTCGACTTTTCCTACAATGAGCAGTTCTTC
-	TRBJ1-3	TRBV7-3	-	CASSLDGNTIYF	TGTGCCAGCAGCTTGGATGGAAACACCATATATTTT
-	TRBJ2-1	TRBV6-5	-	CASSYSRSRNEQFF	TGTGCCAGCAGTTACTCAAGGTCCAGGAATGAGCAGTTCTTC
-	TRBJ1-1	TRBV20-1	-	CSASRGTEAFF	TGCAGTGCTAGTCGGGGAACTGAAGCTTTCTTT
TRBD1	TRBJ1-2	TRBV20-1	many	CSASPQGDYGYTF	TGCAGTGCTAGCCCTCAGGGGGACTATGGCTACACCTTC
-	TRBJ1-2	TRBV7-9	-	CASSLRLQGSVGYTF	TGTGCCAGCAGTCTCCGATTACAGGGATCCGTTGGCTACACCTTC
TRBD2	TRBJ2-3	TRBV7-9	-	CASSLVGTTTQYF	TGTGCCAGCAGCTTAGTTGGGACTACTACGCAGTATTTT
-	TRBJ1-6	TRBV18	-	CASSPPGGAMDSPLHF	TGTGCCAGCTCACCACCGGGGGGGGCAATGGATTCACCCCTCCACTTT
TRBD1	TRBJ2-3	TRBV4-3	-	CASSQDPPGTGGPDTQYF	TGCGCCAGCAGCCAAGACCCTCCCGGGACAGGGGGCCCAGATACGCAGTATTTT
TRBD1	TRBJ1-5	TRBV20-1	-	CSARAPQGLQPQHF	TGCAGTGCTAGAGCACCACAGGGGTTACAGCCCCAGCATTTT
TRBD1	TRBJ1-2	TRBV12-3/TRBV12-4	few	CATTTGDRGGGYTF	TGTGCCACAACAACGGGGGACAGGGGAGGCGGCTACACCTTC
-	TRBJ1-6	TRBV20-1	many	CSARDGGNSPLHF	TGCAGTGCTAGAGATGGGGGTAATTCACCCCTCCACTTT
-	TRBJ1-2	TRBV4-3	-	CASSLLWGRDYGYTF	TGCGCCAGCAGCCTCCTCTGGGGTCGAGACTATGGCTACACCTTC
TRBD1	TRBJ1-1	TRBV20-1	-	CKAGGLGGTEAFF	TGCAAGGCAGGGGGGCTAGGGGGTACTGAAGCTTTCTTT
-	TRBJ1-5	TRBV5-6	many	CASSLRRSNQPQHF	TGTGCCAGCAGCTTGAGGAGGAGCAATCAGCCCCAGCATTTT
-	TRBJ2-3	TRBV9	few	CASSVGAGSTDTQYF	TGTGCCAGCAGCGTAGGGGCAGGTTCCACAGATACGCAGTATTTT
-	TRBJ2-1	TRBV12-3/TRBV12-4	-	CASRGRDNYNEQFF	TGTGCCAGCAGAGGGAGGGACAACTACAATGAGCAGTTCTTC
TRBD1	TRBJ1-5	TRBV28	-	CASGVYRGRQPQHF	TGTGCCAGCGGTGTGTACAGGGGGCGTCAGCCCCAGCATTTT
-	TRBJ2-3	TRBV7-3	-	CASSLRDPDTQYF	TGTGCCAGCAGCTTACGGGACCCGGATACGCAGTATTTT
TRBD1	TRBJ2-2	TRBV9	-	CASRPTGVSTGELFF	TGTGCCAGCAGACCCACAGGGGTTAGCACCGGGGAGCTGTTTTTT
TRBD1	TRBJ1-2	TRBV4-2	many	CASSQDVGQNYGYTF	TGTGCCAGCAGCCAGGATGTGGGACAGAACTATGGCTACACCTTC
-	TRBJ1-5	TRBV10-3	-	CAISETVYKGERPQHF	TGTGCCATCAGTGAGACGGTTTATAAGGGCGAACGGCCCCAGCATTTT
-	TRBJ1-2	TRBV7-2	-	CASSLVGSYGYTF	TGTGCCAGCAGCTTGGTGGGTTCCTATGGCTACACCTTC
-	TRBJ2-6	TRBV12-3/TRBV12-4	-	CASSLSQVQGANVLTF	TGTGCCAGCAGTTTATCCCAGGTTCAGGGGGCCAACGTCCTGACTTTC
-	TRBJ1-4	TRBV12-3/TRBV12-4	few	CASSPSVSSEKLFF	TGTGCCAGCAGTCCCAGCGTGTCGAGCGAAAAACTGTTTTTT
-	TRBJ1-1	TRBV7-2	few	CASRALQNTEAFF	TGTGCCTCCCGGGCGCTACAGAACACTGAAGCTTTCTTT
-	TRBJ1-6	TRBV12-3/TRBV12-4	few	CASSLTEVSPLHF	TGTGCCAGCAGTCTCACCGAGGTGTCACCCCTCCACTTT